This entry lists 3 T cell receptor beta chains sequenced from one sample in a study of cytomegalovirus exposure and HLA in healthy donors (dated by TCRdb to about 2017). Receptor libraries were prepared by the immunoSEQ multiplex PCR assay. For the multiplex PCR, a mixture combining 60 forward primers for TCR Vbeta segments and 13 reverse primers for TCR Jbeta segments was used. TCRdb provides this immuneACCESS table in a form limited to in-frame rearrangements. Some clones are lacking; in checked studies, under half of them reflect an unresolved V gene, and why the rest are absent is not known. The sample table shows 55,000 to 75,000 clones, and about two thirds are seen once. The top ten clones comprise 17% of the sample. Sequences were obtained from PBMCs. The receptors here all came from a man aged 35-49 years in good health and CMV-seropositive.

This chain joins TRBV5-6 and TRBJ2-5; weak D call: TRBD2 (6 bases). Trimming shortened V by 5 bases and J by 5 bases, and 13 bases separated the two germline ends. CDR1 and CDR2 (germline): SGHDT, YYEEEE. The CDR3 is 13 amino acids. The CDR3 nucleotides are TGTGCCAGCAGGGTGGAGGGGAGGGAGACCCAGTACTTC. Translation gives CASRVEGRETQYF.

The genes are TRBV11-2 and TRBJ2-5; D is perhaps TRBD1 (5 bases). This CDR3 region has 12 residues. Germline CDR1 SGHAT, CDR2 FQNNGV. V was clipped by 2 bases and J by 4 bases, with 5 bases between them. CDR3 in DNA: TGTGCCAGCAGCTTACAGGGAGAGACCCAGTACTTC. Protein: CASSLQGETQYF.

V usage is TRBV5-5 and J usage is TRBJ1-4; 8 bases map to TRBD1. Germline CDR1 is SGHKS and CDR2 is YYEKEE (reference sequence). V was pared by 6 bases and J by 2 bases, with 6 bases of the junction left unmatched. This CDR3 contains 15 residues. The CDR3 nucleotides are TGTGCCAGCAACCGGCAGGGGGCGACTAATGAAAAACTGTTTTTT. As protein: CASNRQGATNEKLFF.